One TCR beta chain is described in this entry. The antigen remains unidentified. This sample stems from a study of shared clonotypes between healthy human individuals. The CDR3 is 16 residues long. The germline CDR1 and CDR2 sequences are SGHAT and FQNNGV. V lost 5 bases, J lost 0 bases, and 14 bases lay in between. Findings and caveats of the study: Across a handful of donors, naive CD4 shared 4.5% to 6%, naive CD8 3.5% to 4%, memory CD4 approximately 2.5%, memory CD8 around 0.36%.

Using immunoSEQ multiplex PCR, the repertoire was profiled, and TCRdb retains in-frame clones only, with some absent. The sample records some 2,000,000 clones, about 95% being singletons. This clonotype was sampled from a man in his late teens or twenties in good health. Material: naive CD4+ T cells sorted from blood. Subset in this sample: CD45RA+ positively selected. The rearrangement joins TRBV11-2 to TRBJ2-1; D is perhaps TRBD1 (5 bases). CDR3 DNA: TGTGCCAGCAGCCAAAGACAGAAAATCTCCTACAATGAGCAGTTCTTC. It translates to CASSQRQKISYNEQFF.